Presented here are 5 T cell receptor beta chains from one specimen sequenced in a study of blood T cell repertoires in COVID-19. The method was immunoSEQ multiplex PCR; TCRdb's version includes in-frame clones alone and lacks a portion of them. The top ten clones hold 1.5% to 2% of a sample with 310,000 or so clones, roughly 88% of them seen once. The sequenced sample consisted of peripheral blood. The receptors were sampled from a woman in her 50s with acute or convalescent COVID-19.

This rearrangement joins TRBV4-1 to TRBJ1-5, with a weak D call TRBD1 (6 bases). V was clipped by 0 bases and J by 0 bases, with 21 bases between them. Per germline, CDR1 MGHRA and CDR2 YSYEKL. CDR3 length: 20 amino acids. In nucleotides, the CDR3 is TGCGCCAGCAGCCAAGAGGTTAGGGACACCTCACCCTATAGCAATCAGCCCCAGCATTTT. It translates to CASSQEVRDTSPYSNQPQHF.

The chain recombines TRBV2 with TRBJ2-4; 10 bases line up with TRBD2. The V segment lost 5 bases and the J segment 9 bases; nucleotides outside the gene matches: 7. The germline V gene encodes CDR1 SNHLY and CDR2 FYNNEI. The CDR3 consists of 14 residues. The CDR3 coding sequence is TGTGCCAGCAGTACGGGGACTAGCGCAGGCATTCAGTACTTC. It translates to CASSTGTSAGIQYF.

The chain uses TRBV28 and TRBJ2-7; D gene uncertain. Germline CDR1 and CDR2: MDHEN and SYDVKM. CDR3 length: 14 amino acids. V dropped 3 bases and J dropped 5 bases, with 14 bases sitting between them. CDR3 sequence: CASSFLSLGDEQYF. CDR3 in DNA: TGTGCCAGCAGTTTTCTGTCTCTAGGCGACGAGCAGTACTTC.

The CDR3 region is CASSLDLAERSYEQYF. CDR3 nucleotides: TGTGCCAGCAGTCTCGATTTAGCGGAGCGCTCCTACGAGCAGTACTTC. The rearrangement joins TRBV28 to TRBJ2-7; maybe TRBD2 (6 bases). Trimming cost V 5 bases and J 0 bases, with 17 bases left between them. Germline V lookup: CDR1 MDHEN, CDR2 SYDVKM. The CDR3 has 16 amino acids.

The chain combines TRBV19 with TRBJ1-1; D is perhaps TRBD1 (5 bases). CDR3 length equals 16 residues. The ends were cut back, 3 bases at V and 3 bases at J, with 17 bases in the middle. From germline, CDR1 is LNHDA and CDR2 SQIVND (reference sequence). CDR3 sequence reads: CASSIKRGSLYTEAFF. The CDR3 region has the DNA TGTGCCAGTAGTATTAAACGGGGGTCCCTTTACACTGAAGCTTTCTTT.